The source of this TCR beta chain is a study of blood T cell repertoires in COVID-19. Across the study: Researchers got acute and convalescent COVID-19 samples from the United States, Italy and Spain.

Per the original data handling: It was from reference gene primer amplification that nucleated cell counts were estimated. Using immunoSEQ multiplex PCR, the repertoire was profiled, and TCRdb retains in-frame clones only, with some absent. Clone size and the V and J calls come from that table; the DNA yielded D and trimming. The sample carries 95,000 to 130,000 clones, roughly 83% recorded once. Trimming took 1 base from V and 3 from J; bases not matched to a gene: 8. The CDR3 is made up of 17 amino acids. The germline V gene has CDR1 SGHRS and CDR2 YFSETQ. This clonotype originated in a man younger than 40 with acute or convalescent COVID-19. The V gene is TRBV5-1, the J gene TRBJ1-1; 11 bases align to TRBD1. Specimen: peripheral blood. The CDR3 DNA reads as TGCGCCAGCAGCTTGCCTGGGACAGGGGGATCGGACACTGAAGCTTTCTTT. Amino acids: CASSLPGTGGSDTEAFF.